A selection of T cell receptor beta chains follows, all from one sample in a study of cytomegalovirus exposure and HLA in healthy donors. Sequencing used immunoSEQ multiplex PCR; TCRdb keeps in-frame clones, though not all of them. The data show roughly 120,000 clones, more than 75% seen once. The sample consisted of PBMCs. The receptors shown here come from a woman aged 60 to 75 in good health and CMV-seropositive. Both conserved end residues are part of each CDR3. Fields, in order: CDR3 DNA, CDR3 protein, D gene, V gene, clone size, J gene. The D gene is left open where the match is weak. Clone size is not always given. Where it is, it says once, few, many or a class for expanded clones.

TGTGCCAGCAGTTATCGACGGGATGGGCGGGCAGATACGCAGTATTTT,CASSYRRDGRADTQYF,.,TRBV27,once,TRBJ2-3
TGTTCCAGCGGATTTAGCGGGGGGGGAGCGACCCAGTACTTC,CSSGFSGGGATQYF,TRBD2,TRBV7-9,.,TRBJ2-5
TGCGCCAGCAGCCACCCACAGGGATCAGAGACCCAGTACTTC,CASSHPQGSETQYF,.,TRBV5-1,.,TRBJ2-5
TGTGCCAGCTCACCAAGTCAGGAATCACCCCTCCACTTT,CASSPSQESPLHF,.,TRBV18,.,TRBJ1-6
TGTGCCATCGGACAGGCCTACACTGAAGCTTTCTTT,CAIGQAYTEAFF,TRBD1,TRBV6-5,few,TRBJ1-1
TGCGCCAGCAGCCAAGTAGCTAGCGGGGGGGTAGTGAAGACCCAGTACTTC,CASSQVASGGVVKTQYF,TRBD2,TRBV4-1,.,TRBJ2-5
TGCGCCAGCAGCTTGTTGTTCATGAACACTGAAGCTTTCTTT,CASSLLFMNTEAFF,.,TRBV5-1,.,TRBJ1-1
TGTGCCAGCAGCCAAAGCCGAGATTTTGTGCATACGCAGTATTTT,CASSQSRDFVHTQYF,.,TRBV16,.,TRBJ2-3
TGTGCCTGGACTAAGACTAGCGGGGCTTACAATGAGCAGTTCTTC,CAWTKTSGAYNEQFF,TRBD2,TRBV30,.,TRBJ2-1
TGTGCCAGTAGCCAGCGCCGCTATGGCTACACCTTC,CASSQRRYGYTF,.,TRBV7-9,.,TRBJ1-2
TGCGCCAGCAGGGCCCCCTACGAGCAGTACTTC,CASRAPYEQYF,.,TRBV23-1,once,TRBJ2-7
TGTGCCAGCTCACGGGGACAGGGGGCCAGCGAGCAGTACTTC,CASSRGQGASEQYF,TRBD1,TRBV18,.,TRBJ2-7
TGTGCCAGCAGTTACGAGGGGACAGCGACCTACAATGAGCAGTTCTTC,CASSYEGTATYNEQFF,TRBD1,TRBV6-5,few,TRBJ2-1
TGTGCCAGTAGTATAGTTCAGACAGATACGCAGTATTTT,CASSIVQTDTQYF,.,TRBV19,.,TRBJ2-3
TGCGCCAGCAGCTTGGAGCGGGGGAGCACAGATACGCAGTATTTT,CASSLERGSTDTQYF,TRBD2,TRBV5-1,.,TRBJ2-3
TGTGCCAGCAGCGTAGATATCTCAGGGACTGAAGCTTTCTTT,CASSVDISGTEAFF,.,TRBV9,.,TRBJ1-1
TGCGCCAGCAGCTTGGTTGGTAGCGGAAGGAATGAGCAGTTCTTC,CASSLVGSGRNEQFF,.,TRBV5-1,.,TRBJ2-1
TGTGCCAGCAGCCAGGCTCAGGGACAAAACTCCTACGAGCAGTACTTC,CASSQAQGQNSYEQYF,.,TRBV4-2,.,TRBJ2-7
TGTGCCAGCAGCTTTCAACAGAGCAATCAGCCCCAGCATTTT,CASSFQQSNQPQHF,.,TRBV7-2,.,TRBJ1-5
TGCGCCAGCAGCCACTACAGGTTTGCAGAGACCCAGTACTTC,CASSHYRFAETQYF,.,TRBV4-1,.,TRBJ2-5
TGTGCCAGCAGACGTGGGGGGGGCTACACCGGGGAGCTGTTTTTT,CASRRGGGYTGELFF,.,TRBV5-8,.,TRBJ2-2
TGTGCCAGCAGCCCGGACAGGGAAGACTCACCCCTCCACTTT,CASSPDREDSPLHF,TRBD1,TRBV7-9,.,TRBJ1-6
TGTGCCAGCAGCCAAGATTGGGCAGGGATTGAAAAACTGTTTTTT,CASSQDWAGIEKLFF,.,TRBV4-2,.,TRBJ1-4
TGTGCCAGCAGCTTGCGGGCAGGGCCTAATCAGCCCCAGCATTTT,CASSLRAGPNQPQHF,.,TRBV5-6,.,TRBJ1-5
TGCGCCAGCAGCCACCTCGGGAATGAGCAGTTCTTC,CASSHLGNEQFF,.,TRBV4-1,.,TRBJ2-1